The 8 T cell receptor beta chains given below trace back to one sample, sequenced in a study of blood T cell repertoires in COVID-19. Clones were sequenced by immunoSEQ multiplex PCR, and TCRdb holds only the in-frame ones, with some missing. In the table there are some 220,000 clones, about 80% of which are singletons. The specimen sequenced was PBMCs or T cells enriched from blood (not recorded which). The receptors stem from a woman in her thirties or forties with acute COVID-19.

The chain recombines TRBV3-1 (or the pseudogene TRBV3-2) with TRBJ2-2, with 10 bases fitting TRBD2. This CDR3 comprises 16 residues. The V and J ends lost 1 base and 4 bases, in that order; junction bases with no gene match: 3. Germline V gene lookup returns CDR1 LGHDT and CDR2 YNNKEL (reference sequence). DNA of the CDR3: TGTGCCAGCAGCCAAGGAGGACTAGCGGTCACCGGGGAGCTGTTTTTT. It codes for CASSQGGLAVTGELFF.

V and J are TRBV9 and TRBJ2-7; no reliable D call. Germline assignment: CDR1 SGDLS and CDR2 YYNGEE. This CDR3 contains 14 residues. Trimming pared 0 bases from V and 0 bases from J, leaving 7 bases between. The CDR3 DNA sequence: TGTGCCAGCAGCGTAGATGCTACCTCCTACGAGCAGTACTTC. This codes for CASSVDATSYEQYF.

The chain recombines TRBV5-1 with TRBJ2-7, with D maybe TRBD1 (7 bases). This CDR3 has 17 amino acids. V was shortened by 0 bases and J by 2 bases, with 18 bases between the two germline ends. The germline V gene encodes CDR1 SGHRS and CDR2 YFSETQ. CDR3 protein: CASSLDSGGQGPYEQYF. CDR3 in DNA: TGCGCCAGCAGCTTGGATTCAGGGGGGCAGGGACCCTACGAGCAGTACTTC.

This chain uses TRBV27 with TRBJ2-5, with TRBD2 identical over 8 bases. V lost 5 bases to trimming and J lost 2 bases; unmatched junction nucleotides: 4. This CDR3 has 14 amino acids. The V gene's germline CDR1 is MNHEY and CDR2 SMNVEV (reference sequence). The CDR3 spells CASSGLARQETQYF. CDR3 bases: TGTGCCAGCAGTGGACTAGCAAGGCAAGAGACCCAGTACTTC.

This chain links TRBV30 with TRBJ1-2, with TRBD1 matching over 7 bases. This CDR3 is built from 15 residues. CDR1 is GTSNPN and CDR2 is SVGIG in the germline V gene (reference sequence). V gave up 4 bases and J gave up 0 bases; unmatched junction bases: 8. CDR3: CAWTGQSLANYGYTF. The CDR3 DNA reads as TGTGCCTGGACGGGACAGTCGTTAGCTAACTATGGCTACACCTTC. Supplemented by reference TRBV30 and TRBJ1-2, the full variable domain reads SQTIHQWPATLVQPVGSPLSLECTVEGTSNPNLYWYRQAAGRGLQLLFYSVGIGQISSEVPQNLSASRPQDRQFILSSKKLLLSDSGFYLCAWTGQSLANYGYTFGSGTRLTVV.

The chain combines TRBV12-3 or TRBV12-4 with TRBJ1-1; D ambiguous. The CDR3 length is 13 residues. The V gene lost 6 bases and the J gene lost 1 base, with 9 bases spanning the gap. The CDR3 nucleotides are TGTGCCAGCAGCCTGACACCGAACACTGAAGCTTTCTTT. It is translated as CASSLTPNTEAFF.

CDR3 amino acids: CASSQSGGGRPYNEQFF. CDR3 DNA: TGTGCCAGCAGCCAGTCGGGCGGCGGGAGACCTTACAATGAGCAGTTCTTC. The chain links TRBV7-3 to TRBJ2-1; 7 bases agree with TRBD2. V shed 5 bases and J 4 bases; nucleotides not matched to a gene: 14. The CDR3 spans 17 residues. Germline V gives CDR1 SGHTA, CDR2 FQGTGA. Full variable domain (remainder filled in from reference TRBV7-3 and TRBJ2-1): GAGVSQTPSNKVTEKGKYVELRCDPISGHTALYWYRQSLGQGPEFLIYFQGTGAADDSGLPNDRFFAVRPEGSVSTLKIQRTERGDSAVYLCASSQSGGGRPYNEQFFGPGTRLTVL.

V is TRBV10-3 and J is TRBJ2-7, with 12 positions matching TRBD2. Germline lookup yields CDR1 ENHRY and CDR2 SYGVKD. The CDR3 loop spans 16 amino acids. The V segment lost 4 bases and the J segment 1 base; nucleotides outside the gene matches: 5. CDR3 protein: CAISGLAGVGSYEQYF. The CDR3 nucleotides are TGTGCCATCAGTGGACTAGCGGGAGTCGGGTCCTACGAGCAGTACTTC.